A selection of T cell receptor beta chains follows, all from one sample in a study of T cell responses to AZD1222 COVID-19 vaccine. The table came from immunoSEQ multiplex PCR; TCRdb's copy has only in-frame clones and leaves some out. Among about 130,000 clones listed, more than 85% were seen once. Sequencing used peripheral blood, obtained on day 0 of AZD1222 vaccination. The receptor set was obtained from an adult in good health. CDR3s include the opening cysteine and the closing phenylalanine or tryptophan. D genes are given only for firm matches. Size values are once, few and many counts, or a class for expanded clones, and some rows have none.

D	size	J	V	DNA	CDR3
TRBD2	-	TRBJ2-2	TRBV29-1	TGCAGCGTTGAGGCCGCGGGAGGGGGCACCGGGGAGCTGTTTTTT	CSVEAAGGGTGELFF
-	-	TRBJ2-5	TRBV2	TGTGCCAGCACTGGGGGGCCAGAGACCCAGTACTTC	CASTGGPETQYF
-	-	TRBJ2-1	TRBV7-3	TGTGCCAGCAGCTTGGGACCCAACAATGAGCAGTTCTTC	CASSLGPNNEQFF
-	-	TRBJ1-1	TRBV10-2	TGCGCCAGCAGACACTCTCGGGTCACTGAAGCTTTCTTT	CASRHSRVTEAFF
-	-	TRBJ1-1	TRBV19	TGTGCCAGTAGTATTAATCCAACAATTGAAGCTTTCTTT	CASSINPTIEAFF
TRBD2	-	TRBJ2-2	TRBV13	TGTGCCAGCAGCTCGCGGGGGGCCGGGGAGCTGTTTTTT	CASSSRGAGELFF
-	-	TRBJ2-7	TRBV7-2	TGTGCCAGCAGCTTAGTCCTAGCCCGCGAGCAGTACTTC	CASSLVLAREQYF
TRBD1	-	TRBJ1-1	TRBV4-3	TGCGCCAGCAGCCCAGACAGGGTAGGGAACACTGAAGCTTTCTTT	CASSPDRVGNTEAFF
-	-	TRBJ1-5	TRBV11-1	TGTGCCAGCAGCTTACAGCGCAATCAGCCCCAGCATTTT	CASSLQRNQPQHF
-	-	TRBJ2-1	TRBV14	TGTGCCAGCAGCCAAGATGAGGTATACCCCTACAATGAGCAGTTCTTC	CASSQDEVYPYNEQFF
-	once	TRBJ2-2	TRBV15	TGTGCCACCAGCAGAGATCGTGGCAGAACTAACACCGGGGAGCTGTTTTTT	CATSRDRGRTNTGELFF
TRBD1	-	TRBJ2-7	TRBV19	TGTGCCAGTAGTGGACAGGTTGGGTCCTACGAGCAGTACTTC	CASSGQVGSYEQYF
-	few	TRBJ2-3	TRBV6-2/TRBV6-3	TGTGCCAGCAGTTCGCCCCAGGCGAGCACAGATACGCAGTATTTT	CASSSPQASTDTQYF
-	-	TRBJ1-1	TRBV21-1	TGTGCCAGCAGCAATACTGGGGCCTGCACTGAAGCTTTCTTT	CASSNTGACTEAFF
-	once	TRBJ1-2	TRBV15	TGTGCCACCAGAACTCCCTATGGCTACACCTTC	CATRTPYGYTF
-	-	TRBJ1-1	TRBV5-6	TGTGCCAGCAGCTTGGCGGGGTGGAACACTGAAGCTTTCTTT	CASSLAGWNTEAFF
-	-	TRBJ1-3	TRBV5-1	TGCGCCAGCAGCTTGGAAGGAGGGGGCTCTGGAAACACCATATATTTT	CASSLEGGGSGNTIYF
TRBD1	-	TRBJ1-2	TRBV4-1	TGCGCCAGCAGCCAAGCCGGGACAGCTAACTATGGCTACACCTTC	CASSQAGTANYGYTF
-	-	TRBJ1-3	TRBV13	TGTGCCAGCGGGGGGCCCCGGGGGGGCTCTGGAAACACCATATATTTT	CASGGPRGGSGNTIYF
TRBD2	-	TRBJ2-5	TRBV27	TGTGCCAGCAGACGACTAGCGGGGTACCAAGAGACCCAGTACTTC	CASRRLAGYQETQYF
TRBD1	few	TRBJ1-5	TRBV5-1	TGCGCCAGCAGCATCAGGGGGGGAGAACAGCCCCAGCATTTT	CASSIRGGEQPQHF
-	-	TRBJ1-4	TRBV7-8	TGTGCCAGCAGCTCCCAACCGGGAGGAATTGAAAAACTGTTTTTT	CASSSQPGGIEKLFF
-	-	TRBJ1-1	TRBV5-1	TGCGCCAGCAGCTTGGAGGCCCCGCCCGACACTGAAGCTTTCTTT	CASSLEAPPDTEAFF
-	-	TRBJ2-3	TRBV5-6	TGTGCCAGCAGCCTACAACGTCTAAGCAGAGCCTATAACACAGATACGCAGTATTTT	CASSLQRLSRAYNTDTQYF
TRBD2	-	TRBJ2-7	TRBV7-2	TGTGCCAGCAGCTTAGGTGTGGCGGGAGCCCCCTACGAGCAGTACTTC	CASSLGVAGAPYEQYF
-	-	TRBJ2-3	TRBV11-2	TGTGCCAGCAGTAGCCAAGGAGGGCCATCGGCAGATACGCAGTATTTT	CASSSQGGPSADTQYF
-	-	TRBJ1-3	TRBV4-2	TGTGCCAGCAGCCCTAACCCGGGACGGAACTCTGGAAACACCATATATTTT	CASSPNPGRNSGNTIYF
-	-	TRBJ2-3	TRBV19	TGTGCCAGTAGTTCGGGGGTAAGGGGGACAGATACGCAGTATTTT	CASSSGVRGTDTQYF
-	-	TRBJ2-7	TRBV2	TGTGCCAGCAGTGGTGATCCCGACTCCGATTACGAGCAGTACTTC	CASSGDPDSDYEQYF